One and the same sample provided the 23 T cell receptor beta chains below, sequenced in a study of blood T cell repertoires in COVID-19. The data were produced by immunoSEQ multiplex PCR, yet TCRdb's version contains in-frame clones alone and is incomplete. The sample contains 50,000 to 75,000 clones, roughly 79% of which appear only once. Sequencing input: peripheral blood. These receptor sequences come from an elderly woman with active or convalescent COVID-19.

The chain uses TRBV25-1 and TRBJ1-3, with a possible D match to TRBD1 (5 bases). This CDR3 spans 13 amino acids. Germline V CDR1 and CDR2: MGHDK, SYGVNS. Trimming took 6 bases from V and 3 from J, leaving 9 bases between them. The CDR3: CASRRGGGNTIYF. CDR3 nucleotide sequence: TGTGCCAGCAGACGCGGGGGTGGAAACACCATATATTTT. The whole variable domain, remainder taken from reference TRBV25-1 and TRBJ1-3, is EADIYQTPRYLVIGTGKKITLECSQTMGHDKMYWYQQDPGMELHLIHYSYGVNSTEKGDLSSESTVSRIRTEHFPLTLESARPSHTSQYLCASRRGGGNTIYFGEGSWLTVV.

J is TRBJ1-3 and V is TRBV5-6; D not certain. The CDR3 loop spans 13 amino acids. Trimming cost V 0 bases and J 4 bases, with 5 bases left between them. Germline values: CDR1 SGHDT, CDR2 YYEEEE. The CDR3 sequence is CASSLGEGNTIYF. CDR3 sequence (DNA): TGTGCCAGCAGCTTGGGGGAGGGAAACACCATATATTTT.

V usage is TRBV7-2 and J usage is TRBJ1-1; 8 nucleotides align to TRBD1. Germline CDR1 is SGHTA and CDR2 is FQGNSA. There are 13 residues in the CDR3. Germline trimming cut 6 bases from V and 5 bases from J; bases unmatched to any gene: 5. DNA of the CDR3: TGTGCCAGCAGGGTGACAGGGGCGACTGAAGCTTTCTTT. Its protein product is CASRVTGATEAFF.

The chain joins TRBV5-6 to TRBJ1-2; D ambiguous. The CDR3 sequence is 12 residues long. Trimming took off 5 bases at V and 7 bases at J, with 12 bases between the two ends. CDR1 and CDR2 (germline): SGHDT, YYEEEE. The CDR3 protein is CASRQSEVGYTF. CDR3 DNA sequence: TGTGCCAGCAGACAGTCGGAGGTTGGCTACACCTTC.

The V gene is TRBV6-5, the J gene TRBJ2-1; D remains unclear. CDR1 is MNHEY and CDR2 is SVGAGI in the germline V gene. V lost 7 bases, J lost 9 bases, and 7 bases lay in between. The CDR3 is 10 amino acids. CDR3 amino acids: CASNYGEQFF. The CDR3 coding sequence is TGTGCCAGCAACTACGGTGAGCAGTTCTTC.

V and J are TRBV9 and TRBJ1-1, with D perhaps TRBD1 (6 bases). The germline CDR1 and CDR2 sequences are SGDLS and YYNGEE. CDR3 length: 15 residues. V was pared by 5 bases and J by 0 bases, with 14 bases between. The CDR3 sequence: CASSVGGQMNTEAFF. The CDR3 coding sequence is TGTGCCAGCAGTGTGGGGGGGCAAATGAACACTGAAGCTTTCTTT.

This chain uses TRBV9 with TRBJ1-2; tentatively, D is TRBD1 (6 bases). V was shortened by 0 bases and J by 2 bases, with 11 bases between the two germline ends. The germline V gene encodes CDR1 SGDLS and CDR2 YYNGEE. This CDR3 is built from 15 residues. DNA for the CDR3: TGTGCCAGCAGCGTAGCTACAGGGACCAACTATGGCTACACCTTC. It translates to CASSVATGTNYGYTF.

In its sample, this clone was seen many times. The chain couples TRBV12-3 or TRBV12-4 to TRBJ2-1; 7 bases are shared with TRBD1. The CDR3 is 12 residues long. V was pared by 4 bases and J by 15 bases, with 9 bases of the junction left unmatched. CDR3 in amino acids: CASSYTGTERFF. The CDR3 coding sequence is TGTGCCAGCAGTTACACCGGGACAGAGAGGTTCTTC.

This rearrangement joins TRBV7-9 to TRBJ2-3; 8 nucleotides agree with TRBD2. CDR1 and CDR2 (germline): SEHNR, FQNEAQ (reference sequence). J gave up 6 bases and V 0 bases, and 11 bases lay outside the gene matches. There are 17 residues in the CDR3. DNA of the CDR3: TGTGCCAGCAGCTTAGCCGCTAGCGGGCCCCTTGGGGATACGCAGTATTTT. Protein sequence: CASSLAASGPLGDTQYF.

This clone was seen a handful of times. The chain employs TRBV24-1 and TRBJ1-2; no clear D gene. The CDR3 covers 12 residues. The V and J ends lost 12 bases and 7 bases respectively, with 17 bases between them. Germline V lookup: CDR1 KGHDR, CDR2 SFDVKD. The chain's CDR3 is CASRGFDGGYTF. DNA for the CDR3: TGTGCCTCAAGAGGGTTTGATGGTGGCTACACCTTC.

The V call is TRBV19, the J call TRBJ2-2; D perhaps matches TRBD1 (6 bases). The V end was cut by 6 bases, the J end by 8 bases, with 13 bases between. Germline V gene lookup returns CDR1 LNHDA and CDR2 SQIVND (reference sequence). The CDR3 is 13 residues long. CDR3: CASSQGRVGELFF. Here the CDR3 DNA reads TGTGCCAGTAGCCAGGGGCGGGTAGGGGAGCTGTTTTTT.

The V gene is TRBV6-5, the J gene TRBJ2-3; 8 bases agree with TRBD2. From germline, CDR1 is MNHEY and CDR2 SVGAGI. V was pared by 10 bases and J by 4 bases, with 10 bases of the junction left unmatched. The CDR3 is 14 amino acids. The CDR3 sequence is CATPGGWSADTQYF. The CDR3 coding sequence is TGTGCCACTCCGGGGGGGTGGTCCGCAGATACGCAGTATTTT.

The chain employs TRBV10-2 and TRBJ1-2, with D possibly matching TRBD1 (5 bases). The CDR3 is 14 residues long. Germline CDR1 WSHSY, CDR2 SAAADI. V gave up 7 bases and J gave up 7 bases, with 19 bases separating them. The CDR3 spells CASTPSQGGFGYTF. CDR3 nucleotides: TGCGCCAGCACCCCGAGCCAGGGTGGGTTTGGCTACACCTTC.

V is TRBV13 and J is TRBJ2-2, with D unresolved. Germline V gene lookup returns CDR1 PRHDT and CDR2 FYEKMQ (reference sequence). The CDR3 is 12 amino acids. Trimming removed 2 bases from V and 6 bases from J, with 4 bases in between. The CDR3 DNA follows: TGTGCCAGCAGCTTAAGCGCCGGGGAGCTGTTTTTT. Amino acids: CASSLSAGELFF. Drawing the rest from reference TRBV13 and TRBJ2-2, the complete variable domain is AAGVIQSPRHLIKEKRETATLKCYPIPRHDTVYWYQQGPGQDPQFLISFYEKMQSDKGSIPDRFSAQQFSDYHSELNMSSLELGDSALYFCASSLSAGELFFGEGSRLTVL.

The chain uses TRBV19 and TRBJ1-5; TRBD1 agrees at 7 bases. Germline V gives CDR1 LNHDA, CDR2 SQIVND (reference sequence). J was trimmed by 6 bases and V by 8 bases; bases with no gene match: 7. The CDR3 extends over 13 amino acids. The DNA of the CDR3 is TGTGCCAGTGCAGACAGGGACCCTCAGCCCCAGCATTTT. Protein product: CASADRDPQPQHF.

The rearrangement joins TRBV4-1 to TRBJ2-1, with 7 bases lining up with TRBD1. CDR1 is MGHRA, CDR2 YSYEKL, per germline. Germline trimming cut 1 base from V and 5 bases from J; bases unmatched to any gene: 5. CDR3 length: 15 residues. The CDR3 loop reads CASSQAGQKDNEQFF. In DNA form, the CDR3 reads TGCGCCAGCAGCCAAGCGGGACAGAAAGACAATGAGCAGTTCTTC.

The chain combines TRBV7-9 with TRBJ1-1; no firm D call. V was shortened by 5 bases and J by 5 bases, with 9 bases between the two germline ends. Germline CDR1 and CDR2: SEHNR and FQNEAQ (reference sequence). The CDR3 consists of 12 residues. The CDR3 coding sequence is TGTGCCAGCAGCCTAGACTTTACTGAAGCTTTCTTT. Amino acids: CASSLDFTEAFF.

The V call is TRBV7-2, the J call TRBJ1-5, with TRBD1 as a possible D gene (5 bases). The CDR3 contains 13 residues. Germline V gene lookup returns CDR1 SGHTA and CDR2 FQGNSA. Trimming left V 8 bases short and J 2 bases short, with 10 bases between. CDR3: CASGTFGNQPQHF. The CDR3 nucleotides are TGTGCCAGCGGGACTTTTGGCAATCAGCCCCAGCATTTT.

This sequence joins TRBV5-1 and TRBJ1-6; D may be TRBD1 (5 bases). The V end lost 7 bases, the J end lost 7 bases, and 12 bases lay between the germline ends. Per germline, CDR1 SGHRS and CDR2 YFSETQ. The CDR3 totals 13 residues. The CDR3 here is CASGRDWNSPLHF. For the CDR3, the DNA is TGCGCCAGCGGCAGGGATTGGAATTCACCCCTCCACTTT.

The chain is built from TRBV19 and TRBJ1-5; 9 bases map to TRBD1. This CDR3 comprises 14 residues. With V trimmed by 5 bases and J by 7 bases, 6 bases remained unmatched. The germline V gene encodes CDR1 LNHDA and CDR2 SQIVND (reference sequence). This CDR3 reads CASSGTGGRQPQHF. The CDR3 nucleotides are TGTGCCAGTAGTGGTACAGGGGGCCGGCAGCCCCAGCATTTT.

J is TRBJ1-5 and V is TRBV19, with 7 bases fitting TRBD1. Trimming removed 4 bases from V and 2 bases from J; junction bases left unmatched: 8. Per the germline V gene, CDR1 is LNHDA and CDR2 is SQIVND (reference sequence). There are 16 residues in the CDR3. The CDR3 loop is CASSNRQGGGNQPQHF. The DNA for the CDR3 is TGTGCCAGTAGTAACCGACAGGGTGGAGGCAATCAGCCCCAGCATTTT.

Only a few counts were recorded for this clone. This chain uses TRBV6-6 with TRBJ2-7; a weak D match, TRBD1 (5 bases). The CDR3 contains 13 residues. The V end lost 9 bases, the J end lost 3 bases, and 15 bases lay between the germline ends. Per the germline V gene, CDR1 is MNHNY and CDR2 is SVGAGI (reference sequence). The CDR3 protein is CASSRQGNYEQYF. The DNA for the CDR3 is TGTGCCAGTTCTCGGCAGGGAAACTACGAGCAGTACTTC.

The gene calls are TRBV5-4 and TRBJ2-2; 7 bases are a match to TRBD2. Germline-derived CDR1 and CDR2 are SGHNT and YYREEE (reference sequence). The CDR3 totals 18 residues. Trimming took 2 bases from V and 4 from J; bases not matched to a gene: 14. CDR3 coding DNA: TGTGCCAGCAGCTTTACTAGCGCACTCCGCCGGAGCACCGGGGAGCTGTTTTTT. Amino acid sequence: CASSFTSALRRSTGELFF.